This TCR beta chain was recovered during a study of T cells in Graves' hyperthyroidism and ophthalmopathy. This clonotype was seen repeatedly, ten times or more. TCR beta CDR3 regions were amplified from RNA transcripts. HTBI primers were the set used in a first-round RT-PCR of the TCR CDR3. TCRdb called the multiplex PCR reads again in MiXCR, with one record for every CDR3 protein. The profile covers hundreds of thousands of distinct CDR3 sequences, with roughly a sixth appearing a single time and 17% taken by the ten largest. V lost 3 bases and J lost 4, with 13 bases in between. Germline CDR1 and CDR2: SGHVS and FQNEAQ. The CDR3 length is 14 residues.

Sample: blood. V is TRBV7-8 and J is TRBJ2-7; D call uncertain. This TCR was recovered from a woman younger than 30 with Graves' ophthalmopathy. The CDR3 DNA sequence: TGTGCCAGCAGCTTGAACCCCTTTGGGTACGAGCAGTACTTC. Encoded protein: CASSLNPFGYEQYF.